The 14 T cell receptor beta chains below were found in one sample sequenced in a study of CD8+ T cells in alopecia areata. Extracted from the samples, RNA was reverse transcribed into cDNA to serve as the sequencing template. Libraries were prepared by immunoSEQ multiplex PCR; TCRdb keeps only in-frame clonotypes and omits some of them. The data hold about 140,000 clones, with about 51% observed a single time. The material sequenced was CD4+ T cells sorted from blood, taken at week 0. These receptors came from a human donor with alopecia areata.

V is TRBV5-1 and J is TRBJ2-3; the match to TRBD2 covers 7 bases. Germline lookup yields CDR1 SGHRS and CDR2 YFSETQ. V dropped 3 bases and J dropped 3; count of bases not matched to a gene: 7. The CDR3 length is 15 residues. CDR3 sequence reads: CASSSLTRGTDTQYF. The CDR3 coding sequence is TGCGCCAGCAGCTCCCTGACGCGGGGGACAGATACGCAGTATTTT.

The chain links TRBV27 to TRBJ1-4, with TRBD1 matching 9 bases. The CDR3 totals 13 residues. Germline trimming cut 6 bases from V and 7 bases from J; bases unmatched to any gene: 3. Germline CDR1 and CDR2: MNHEY and SMNVEV (reference sequence). CDR3 loop: CASSRDRAEKLFF. In DNA form, the CDR3 reads TGTGCCAGCAGCCGGGACAGGGCTGAAAAACTGTTTTTT.

The chain combines TRBV7-8 with TRBJ2-7; D is possibly TRBD1 (5 bases). The CDR3 has 14 residues. Trimming shortened V by 3 bases and J by 2 bases, and 11 bases separated the two germline ends. Germline CDR1 is SGHVS and CDR2 is FQNEAQ. The CDR3 region is CASSFLPGTYEQYF. CDR3 coding DNA: TGTGCCAGCAGCTTTTTGCCAGGGACCTACGAGCAGTACTTC. Combining the CDR3 with reference TRBV7-8 and TRBJ2-7 gives the whole variable domain GAGVSQSPRYKVAKRGQDVALRCDPISGHVSLFWYQQALGQGPEFLTYFQNEAQLDKSGLPSDRFFAERPEGSVSTLKIQRTQQEDSAVYLCASSFLPGTYEQYFGPGTRLTVT.

This clone showed up just a few times. Written as DNA, the CDR3 is TGTGCCAGCAGAGAGGGGGCGGCTAATGAAAAACTGTTTTTT. Amino acids: CASREGAANEKLFF. The chain joins TRBV28 to TRBJ1-4; the match to TRBD1 covers 7 bases. The V gene's germline CDR1 is MDHEN and CDR2 SYDVKM. V lost 6 bases and J lost 3; bases outside the gene matches: 4. CDR3 length equals 14 residues.

Written as DNA, the CDR3 is TGTGCCAGCAGCTTACCGGGGTTTAGCGGCTACACCTTC. This sequence encodes CASSLPGFSGYTF. This chain connects TRBV7-2 to TRBJ1-2; D remains ambiguous. The CDR3 covers 13 residues. V lost 2 bases and J lost 8, with 12 bases in between. Germline CDR1 is SGHTA and CDR2 is FQGNSA. The whole variable domain, remainder taken from reference TRBV7-2 and TRBJ1-2, is GAGVSQSPSNKVTEKGKDVELRCDPISGHTALYWYRQSLGQGLEFLIYFQGNSAPDKSGLPSDRFSAERTGGSVSTLTIQRTQQEDSAVYLCASSLPGFSGYTFGSGTRLTVV.

This chain links TRBV27 with TRBJ2-7, with unresolved D. Between the trimmed V and J ends, which lost 6 bases and 9 bases, there was a span of 9 bases. The CDR3 spans 10 residues. CDR1 and CDR2 (germline): MNHEY, SMNVEV (reference sequence). The CDR3 protein is CASRGLGQYF. CDR3 bases: TGTGCCAGCAGGGGATTGGGGCAGTACTTC.

This clone was detected only a few times. The chain carries TRBV2 and TRBJ2-2, with 7 nucleotides matching TRBD2. The V gene's germline CDR1 is SNHLY and CDR2 FYNNEI. Trimming cost V 6 bases and J 8 bases; bases outside gene matches: 3. This CDR3 has 12 residues. The CDR3 protein is CASSRTRGELFF. The DNA of the CDR3 is TGTGCCAGCAGCCGGACTAGGGGGGAGCTGTTTTTT.

This clone turned up a few times. This chain uses TRBV29-1 with TRBJ2-5; TRBD1 matches at 7 bases. V lost 5 bases, J lost 1 base, and 7 bases stayed unmatched. Germline CDR1 SQVTM, CDR2 ANQGSEA. CDR3 length: 14 residues. CDR3 loop: CSVKGQLTQETQYF. CDR3 DNA sequence: TGCAGCGTTAAGGGACAGCTAACCCAAGAGACCCAGTACTTC.

The chain is built from TRBV2 and TRBJ2-1; 8 bases match TRBD1. Germline CDR1 SNHLY, CDR2 FYNNEI. The trim removed 6 bases at V and 8 bases at J, leaving 3 bases unmatched. The CDR3 has 12 amino acids. The CDR3 sequence is CASSDRGHEQFF. The CDR3 region has the DNA TGTGCCAGCAGCGACAGGGGCCATGAGCAGTTCTTC.

This chain connects TRBV30 to TRBJ1-5; 7 nucleotides match TRBD1. The CDR3 extends over 14 amino acids. V lost 3 bases to trimming and J lost 2 bases; unmatched junction nucleotides: 4. CDR1 is GTSNPN, CDR2 SVGIG, per germline (reference sequence). CDR3 DNA: TGTGCCTGGAGCCTTGACAGGGGCAATCAGCCCCAGCATTTT. This translates into CAWSLDRGNQPQHF.

This clone was detected a few times. V usage is TRBV25-1 and J usage is TRBJ2-1, with TRBD2 identical over 11 bases. V trimming: 2 bases; J trimming: 6 bases; junction bases outside the gene matches: 3. Germline CDR1 is MGHDK and CDR2 is SYGVNS. This CDR3 comprises 15 residues. CDR3 protein: CASSENGLAGNEQFF. For the CDR3, the DNA is TGTGCCAGCAGTGAAAATGGACTAGCGGGCAATGAGCAGTTCTTC.

The chain combines TRBV7-2 with TRBJ1-4, with no clear D. CDR1 and CDR2 from the germline V gene are SGHTA and FQGNSA. The CDR3 length is 12 residues. The germline V and J ends were trimmed by 1 base and 14 bases, with 11 bases remaining between them. CDR3 DNA sequence: TGTGCCAGCAGCTTAGGCCACGGTAACCTGTTTTTT. This gives the protein CASSLGHGNLFF. The whole variable domain, remainder taken from reference TRBV7-2 and TRBJ1-4, is GAGVSQSPSNKVTEKGKDVELRCDPISGHTALYWYRQSLGQGLEFLIYFQGNSAPDKSGLPSDRFSAERTGGSVSTLTIQRTQQEDSAVYLCASSLGHGNLFFGSGTQLSVL.

In its sample, this clone was seen a few times. The chain has TRBV29-1 and TRBJ2-1; 8 bases agree with TRBD2. The CDR3 totals 13 residues. With V trimmed by 5 bases and J by 9 bases, 9 bases remained unmatched. Germline lookup yields CDR1 SQVTM and CDR2 ANQGSEA. The CDR3 DNA reads TGCAGCGTTTCTGGACTAGCCCACACTGAGCAGTTCTTC. Its protein is CSVSGLAHTEQFF.

The rearrangement joins TRBV30 to TRBJ2-2; D is ambiguous. Germline values: CDR1 GTSNPN, CDR2 SVGIG (reference sequence). The CDR3 consists of 14 residues. Between the trimmed V and J ends, which lost 0 bases and 6 bases, there was a span of 11 bases. The CDR3 nucleotides are TGTGCCTGGAGTGTCGATCGGCTGGCCGGGGAGCTGTTTTTT. Protein: CAWSVDRLAGELFF.